This TCR beta chain was sequenced in a study of blood T cell repertoires in COVID-19. The CDR3 contains 19 residues. The V gene's germline CDR1 is MGHRA and CDR2 YSYEKL. V was clipped by 0 bases and J by 4 bases; unmatched bases: 14. Study processing details: Amplification with reference gene primers provided the estimates of nucleated cell counts. Sequenced by immunoSEQ multiplex PCR; TCRdb stores in-frame clones only, minus some. The V and J calls and clone size are taken from that table; D and trimming were inferred from the DNA. The sample records about 250,000 clones, roughly 84% being singletons.

This receptor was obtained from a man aged 50 or older with active or convalescent COVID-19. The J gene is TRBJ1-2, the V gene TRBV4-1, with 10 bases matching TRBD1. The material sequenced was peripheral blood. The CDR3 bases are TGCGCCAGCAGCCAAGATTGGGGGACAGGGGCTGTTCTGGGCTATGGCTACACCTTC. This codes for CASSQDWGTGAVLGYGYTF.